A selection of T cell receptor beta chains follows, all from one sample in a study of blood T cells in healthy people across ages. TCRdb re-analysed the 5' RACE reads in MiXCR, keeping a single row per CDR3 protein. The sample has 540,000 or so distinct CDR3 sequences, 27% seen once. The specimen was blood. These TCRs come from a woman in her 70s in good health. Each CDR3 is given with its conserved first and last residue. The order of the fields is V gene, J gene, CDR3 protein.

v_gene: TRBV6-1; j_gene: TRBJ1-4; CDR3aa: CASSESLGEKLFF
v_gene: TRBV18; j_gene: TRBJ1-5; CDR3aa: CASSPRDRADSNQPQHF
v_gene: TRBV30; j_gene: TRBJ2-3; CDR3aa: CAWSQAGTSRPWDTQYF
v_gene: TRBV9; j_gene: TRBJ2-3; CDR3aa: CASSATGTRSTDTQYF
v_gene: TRBV15; j_gene: TRBJ2-1; CDR3aa: CATSSGGSYNEQFF
v_gene: TRBV6-2/TRBV6-3; j_gene: TRBJ2-7; CDR3aa: CASRPPMSEQYF
v_gene: TRBV10-3; j_gene: TRBJ2-1; CDR3aa: CAISGGNGYNEQFF
v_gene: TRBV29-1; j_gene: TRBJ1-2; CDR3aa: CSVLAGGGLYGYTF
v_gene: TRBV7-8; j_gene: TRBJ2-6; CDR3aa: CASSQTDRSSGANVLTF
v_gene: TRBV5-1; j_gene: TRBJ2-2; CDR3aa: CASSLVYGDTGELFF